These 9 T cell receptor beta chains were all obtained from the same sample, sequenced in a study of T cells expressing NK-cell markers (TCRdb year 2020). Library creation used 5' RACE. The listed sequencing device is Illumina HiSeq 2000. TCRdb reprocessed the reads and lists each CDR3 protein sequence as a single entry, with no DNA. The sample table records 250,000 to 300,000 distinct CDR3 sequences. The top ten clonotypes cover roughly 4.2% of the sample. The sequencing sample was made of blood T cells: a sorted CD56 or NKG2C T cell subset, CD4+ or CD8+ T cells, or bulk PBMC T cells (not recorded which). These receptors were obtained from a woman aged 18 to 75 in good health.

The genes are TRBV11-2 and TRBJ2-7; absent DNA, TCRdb's TRBD2 call cannot be checked. Per germline, CDR1 SGHAT and CDR2 FQNNGV. The CDR3 covers 15 residues. CDR3 amino acids: CASSFWASRDYEQYF.

This sequence joins TRBV20-1 and TRBJ1-5; TCRdb names TRBD1, which stays unverified in the absence of DNA. The CDR3 is made up of 14 amino acids. Per germline, CDR1 DFQATT and CDR2 SNEGSKA (reference sequence). The CDR3 sequence: CSALQGSDDQPQHF.

V and J are TRBV19 and TRBJ2-3; no DNA is available, so the TRBD2 call from TCRdb remains unchecked. CDR3 length equals 16 residues. Germline-derived CDR1 and CDR2 are LNHDA and SQIVND (reference sequence). CDR3 protein: CASSIRAGGATDTQYF.

This chain links TRBV4-3 with TRBJ2-3; TCRdb names TRBD2, which stays unverified in the absence of DNA. This CDR3 has 15 amino acids. CDR1 and CDR2 (germline): LGHNA, YSLEER. This chain's CDR3 is CASSRRLADTDTQYF.

The chain joins TRBV5-1 to TRBJ2-3; TCRdb returns TRBD1, unconfirmable since there is no DNA. In germline, CDR1 is SGHRS, CDR2 YFSETQ. The CDR3 is made up of 14 amino acids. Here the CDR3 reads CASSPGQGPLGQYF.

This chain joins TRBV11-2 and TRBJ2-3; the TCRdb D gene call, TRBD2, has no DNA to confirm it. The CDR3 contains 18 residues. CDR1 SGHAT and CDR2 FQNNGV come from the germline V gene. CDR3 sequence reads: CASSLGFSSGGVSDTQYF. Drawing the rest from reference TRBV11-2 and TRBJ2-3, the complete variable domain is EAGVAQSPRYKIIEKRQSVAFWCNPISGHATLYWYQQILGQGPKLLIQFQNNGVVDDSQLPKDRFSAERLKGVDSTLKIQPAKLEDSAVYLCASSLGFSSGGVSDTQYFGPGTRLTVL.

V and J are TRBV13 and TRBJ1-6. Germline V gives CDR1 PRHDT, CDR2 FYEKMQ (reference sequence). The CDR3 runs 16 residues. The CDR3 protein is CASSLRRPTYNSPLHF. Looking up the rest from reference TRBV13 and TRBJ1-6 gives the full variable domain: AAGVIQSPRHLIKEKRETATLKCYPIPRHDTVYWYQQGPGQDPQFLISFYEKMQSDKGSIPDRFSAQQFSDYHSELNMSSLELGDSALYFCASSLRRPTYNSPLHFGNGTRLTVT.

V and J are TRBV19 and TRBJ1-4. This CDR3 comprises 13 residues. The V gene's germline CDR1 is LNHDA and CDR2 SQIVND (reference sequence). The CDR3 here is CAVKPDYNEKLFF.

V usage is TRBV5-4 and J usage is TRBJ1-4. The germline gives CDR1 SGHNT, CDR2 YYREEE (reference sequence). This CDR3 spans 13 amino acids. CDR3 loop: CASSPRLNEKLFF. Drawing the rest from reference TRBV5-4 and TRBJ1-4, the complete variable domain is ETGVTQSPTHLIKTRGQQVTLRCSSQSGHNTVSWYQQALGQGPQFIFQYYREEENGRGNFPPRFSGLQFPNYSSELNVNALELDDSALYLCASSPRLNEKLFFGSGTQLSVL.